This T cell receptor (beta chain) is from a study of response to subunit inactivated influenza vaccine. Study-level findings and limits: The authors proposed limited new T cell recruitment per seasonal influenza vaccination.

The V gene lost 6 bases and the J gene lost 4 bases, with 16 bases spanning the gap. The CDR3 extends over 15 amino acids. Germline CDR1 reads KGHSH; CDR2 reads LQKENI. Only a few counts were recorded for this clonotype. Antigen: not known. Via MiXCR, TCRdb re-called the RT-PCR reads, giving one row per CDR3 protein. The repertoire has around 530,000 distinct CDR3 sequences, about an eighth of them found once; the top ten carry roughly a tenth. The sequence was obtained from a man aged 45-60 years who received an inactivated influenza vaccine. This material consisted of PBMCs from blood, taken on the day of vaccination. The chain recombines TRBV18 with TRBJ1-5; D is perhaps TRBD1 (5 bases). CDR3 sequence reads: CASSRGQQVNQPQHF. The DNA for the CDR3 is TGTGCCAGCTCGCGAGGTCAACAGGTAAATCAGCCCCAGCATTTT.